This T cell receptor beta chain was captured in a study of blood T cell repertoires in COVID-19. Seattle enrolled patients during active infection and tracked them longitudinally. Sequencing was performed with immunoSEQ multiplex PCR; in TCRdb, only in-frame clones are kept and a portion is missing. The data hold about 370,000 clones, with around 87% observed a single time. This CDR3 comprises 16 residues. V was clipped by 1 base and J by 8 bases, with 15 bases between them. CDR1 is SGHVS, CDR2 FQNEAQ, per germline. The sequenced sample was peripheral blood. The chain has TRBV7-8 and TRBJ1-6; the D gene is possibly TRBD1 (5 bases). This receptor was taken from a woman between 25 and 40 years old with COVID-19, enrolled during active disease. The CDR3 is CASSLVAGLLDSPLHF. CDR3 coding DNA: TGTGCCAGCAGCTTAGTGGCAGGGCTTTTGGATTCACCCCTCCACTTT.